The T cell receptor (beta chain) under discussion was sequenced for a study of blood T cells in healthy people across ages. General study points: Naive and antigen-experienced cells could not be conclusively compared, given unsorted PBMCs. Measured against age, TCR beta diversity per million T cells decreased in a roughly linear manner. Compared with aged donors, long-lived donors showed fewer expanded clones, suggesting selection. Lack of knowledge of donor CMV status possibly confounded expanded clonotype changes.

Combining a sample-barcoded 5' primer with a J-beta primer mix, a second PCR ran for roughly 6 to 12 cycles. TCRdb used MiXCR to reprocess the 5' RACE reads, holding one entry per CDR3 protein. Altogether approximately 800,000 distinct CDR3 sequences are present, 45% to 70% being singletons, with the ten largest covering about 26%. Germline CDR1 and CDR2: SGHDN and FVKESK. CDR3 size: 16 residues. V trimming: 4 bases; J trimming: 4 bases; junction bases outside the gene matches: 12. Concerning this clonotype: What it binds is unknown.

The clonotype was recovered from a man aged 35 to 55 in good health. V gene TRBV14 combines with J gene TRBJ1-1; 7 nucleotides line up with TRBD1. Sequencing used blood. In DNA form, the CDR3 reads TGTGCCAGCAGCCTCACCCACGGGGCAGGGGGCACTGAAGCTTTCTTT. This translates into CASSLTHGAGGTEAFF.